This T cell receptor (beta chain) appears in the sequencing data of a study of blood T cell repertoires in COVID-19. This CDR3 contains 13 residues. J was trimmed by 8 bases and V by 3 bases; bases with no gene match: 4. CDR1 and CDR2 from the germline V gene are MRHNA and SNTAGT. Authors' processing steps: By means of reference gene primer amplification, nucleated cell counts were estimated. Assay: immunoSEQ multiplex PCR; the TCRdb copy retains only in-frame clones and omits some. V, J and clone size reflect that table, while D and trimming were determined from the DNA. The sample has 180,000 or so clones; about 89% are singletons.

The TCR was taken from a man aged 40-49 years with active or convalescent COVID-19. The rearrangement uses TRBV6-4 and TRBJ2-1; TRBD2 matches at 7 bases. Sequencing was done on a sample of peripheral blood. The DNA of the CDR3 is TGTGCCAGCAGTGAATCGGGGAGGGATGAGCAGTTCTTC. It translates to CASSESGRDEQFF.